This T cell receptor (beta chain) was observed in a study of T cell responses to AZD1222 COVID-19 vaccine. The protocol was immunoSEQ multiplex PCR, while the TCRdb copy is restricted to in-frame clones and leaves out a portion. The top ten hold 2.5% to 3% of the sample, which has about 140,000 clones, 80% to 90% seen once. The CDR3 sequence is 14 residues long. Trimming shortened V by 2 bases and J by 1 base, and 10 bases separated the two germline ends. Germline values: CDR1 GTSNPN, CDR2 SVGIG (reference sequence). The TCR originated in an adult in good health. The specimen was peripheral blood, collected on day 0 of AZD1222 vaccination. V usage is TRBV30 and J usage is TRBJ2-3; the D gene is possibly TRBD1 (5 bases). Here the CDR3 reads CAWSTTRGTDTQYF. CDR3 coding DNA: TGTGCCTGGAGTACTACCAGGGGCACAGATACGCAGTATTTT.